A single sample gave rise to the 21 T cell receptor beta chains below, sequenced in a study of PD-1 blockade in classical Hodgkin lymphoma. There was relapse after autologous stem cell transplantation in every patient, and there was variation in brentuximab vedotin exposure. Data came from immunoSEQ multiplex PCR; TCRdb stores just in-frame clones and leaves some out. The sample records roughly 47,000 clones, around three quarters being singletons. The source was peripheral blood mononuclear cells (PBMCs), collected before the second cycle of nivolumab. These receptors were obtained from a human donor with classical Hodgkin lymphoma.

A few counts support this clone. V usage is TRBV10-2 and J usage is TRBJ1-3; no clear D. Germline V gene sequence: CDR1 WSHSY, CDR2 SAAADI. This CDR3 region has 14 residues. V was pared by 6 bases and J by 0 bases, with 9 bases between. The chain's CDR3 is CASRAAGSGNTIYF. The CDR3 coding sequence is TGCGCCAGCAGGGCAGCCGGCTCTGGAAACACCATATATTTT.

V gene TRBV2 combines with J gene TRBJ1-5; no definite D call. CDR1 is SNHLY and CDR2 is FYNNEI in the germline V gene. This CDR3 is built from 14 residues. V lost 5 bases, J lost 5 bases, and 13 bases lay in between. CDR3 coding DNA: TGTGCCAGCAGTCCAAATATCCCATATCAGCCCCAGCATTTT. Translating it yields CASSPNIPYQPQHF.

The chain uses TRBV6-1 and TRBJ1-1; perhaps TRBD1 as D (6 bases). Looked up from germline, CDR1 is MNHNS and CDR2 is SASEGT. This CDR3 comprises 14 residues. With 4 bases removed from V and 3 bases from J, the gap between germline ends came to 12 bases. The CDR3 region has the DNA TGTGCCAGCAGTGGAAGGGGGACGGACACTGAAGCTTTCTTT. It specifies CASSGRGTDTEAFF.

The CDR3 is CASIDRGGPSGEAFF. For the CDR3, the DNA is TGCGCCAGCATCGACAGGGGTGGCCCCAGCGGGGAAGCTTTCTTT. The chain uses TRBV5-1 and TRBJ1-1, with 8 bases identical to TRBD1. Germline CDR1 and CDR2: SGHRS and YFSETQ. The CDR3 sequence is 15 residues long. The ends lost 6 bases at V and 8 bases at J; junction bases unmatched: 15.

The rearrangement uses TRBV27 and TRBJ2-7; D is perhaps TRBD1 (6 bases). V lost 4 bases to trimming and J lost 2 bases, with 15 bases between them. The CDR3 covers 15 residues. Germline V CDR1 and CDR2: MNHEY, SMNVEV (reference sequence). For the CDR3, the DNA is TGTGCCAGCAGTTACCGGGACACCCCCGCCTACGAGCAGTACTTC. Residues: CASSYRDTPAYEQYF.

This clone turned up a few times. The chain recombines TRBV27 with TRBJ1-1; possible D gene TRBD1, 5 bases. This CDR3 has 15 residues. Germline V gene lookup returns CDR1 MNHEY and CDR2 SMNVEV (reference sequence). With 11 bases removed from V and 0 bases from J, the gap between germline ends came to 19 bases. The CDR3: CASHRMGVVNTEAFF. The CDR3 region has the DNA TGTGCCTCCCATCGGATGGGGGTTGTGAACACTGAAGCTTTCTTT.

The CDR3 loop reads CASSPEVVEGVYEQYF. In nucleotides, the CDR3 is TGTGCCAGCAGCCCAGAAGTTGTGGAGGGGGTTTACGAGCAGTACTTC. The chain has TRBV7-9 and TRBJ2-7, with D tentatively TRBD1 or TRBD2 (6 bases each). V was trimmed by 5 bases and J by 4 bases, leaving 21 bases between them. The CDR3 covers 16 residues. Germline assignment: CDR1 SEHNR and CDR2 FQNEAQ (reference sequence).

The V call is TRBV11-2, the J call TRBJ1-2; 7 bases line up with TRBD1. CDR3 length: 16 residues. The V gene end was trimmed by 0 bases and the J gene end by 4 bases; junction bases not matched to a gene: 8. Germline values: CDR1 SGHAT, CDR2 FQNNGV. CDR3 sequence (DNA): TGTGCCAGCAGCTTAGACGGACAGGCCCCACTCTATGGCTACACCTTC. This sequence encodes CASSLDGQAPLYGYTF.

Judged by abundance, this clone is large. V usage is TRBV6-6 and J usage is TRBJ1-1; D is possibly TRBD1 (5 bases). This CDR3 comprises 14 residues. The V gene lost 0 bases and the J gene lost 6 bases, with 11 bases spanning the gap. Germline CDR1 MNHNY, CDR2 SVGAGI (reference sequence). CDR3 DNA: TGTGCCAGCAGTTACTCCCTGGGGGGGGCTGAAGCTTTCTTT. This gives the protein CASSYSLGGAEAFF.

CDR3 sequence (DNA): TGCAGCGTTGCGAGGGGGGCAGCGGATGGCTACACCTTC. As protein: CSVARGAADGYTF. V usage is TRBV29-1 and J usage is TRBJ1-2; possible D gene TRBD1, 6 bases. Trimming left V 4 bases short and J 6 bases short, with 15 bases between. The germline CDR1 and CDR2 sequences are SQVTM and ANQGSEA. The CDR3 sequence is 13 residues long.

CDR3 nucleotide sequence: TGCGCCAGCAGCGACTCCTTTTCCGGGACTAACTATGGCTACACCTTC. Protein: CASSDSFSGTNYGYTF. The chain has TRBV5-1 and TRBJ1-2; no firm D call. Looked up from germline, CDR1 is SGHRS and CDR2 is YFSETQ. This CDR3 is built from 16 residues. With 4 bases removed from V and 0 bases from J, the gap between germline ends came to 16 bases.

V usage is TRBV4-3 and J usage is TRBJ2-2, with 14 bases fitting TRBD2. J was trimmed by 1 base and V by 1 base; bases with no gene match: 2. CDR3 length: 18 residues. CDR1 LGHNA and CDR2 YSLEER come from the germline V gene. The chain's CDR3 is CASSQGTSGGRNTGELFF. Here the CDR3 DNA reads TGCGCCAGCAGCCAAGGGACTAGCGGGGGGCGGAACACCGGGGAGCTGTTTTTT.

This clone appeared once. One end of the junction is discordant with germline, which a read error may explain. V is TRBV7-7 and J is TRBJ2-5, with 8 bases matching TRBD1. The CDR3 consists of 14 residues. In germline, CDR1 is SSHAT, CDR2 FNYEAQ (reference sequence). This chain's CDR3 is CASSYGQGQETQYF. Here the CDR3 DNA reads TGTGCTAGCAGCTACGGACAGGGCCAAGAGACCCAGTACTTC.

Concerning this clone: Within the sample, other DNA sequences also encode this same CDR3. The CDR3 loop is CASSPLQGSYEQYF. The CDR3 nucleotides read TGTGCCAGTAGCCCCCTACAGGGTTCCTACGAGCAGTACTTC. The chain is built from TRBV19 and TRBJ2-7, with D possibly matching TRBD1 (6 bases). Trimming left V 6 bases short and J 1 base short, with 13 bases between. The germline V gene encodes CDR1 LNHDA and CDR2 SQIVND (reference sequence). This CDR3 has 14 amino acids. The complete variable domain, with remaining parts taken from reference TRBV19 and TRBJ2-7, reads DGGITQSPKYLFRKEGQNVTLSCEQNLNHDAMYWYRQDPGQGLRLIYYSQIVNDFQKGDIAEGYSVSREKKESFPLTVTSAQKNPTAFYLCASSPLQGSYEQYFGPGTRLTVT.

The chain uses TRBV15 and TRBJ1-3; 7 positions match TRBD1. The CDR3 runs 16 residues. CDR1 LNHNV and CDR2 YYDKDF come from the germline V gene (reference sequence). The V gene end was trimmed by 1 base and the J gene end by 3 bases; junction bases not matched to a gene: 6. CDR3 sequence reads: CATSRGQGMDGNTIYF. CDR3 DNA: TGTGCCACCAGCAGAGGACAGGGAATGGATGGAAACACCATATATTTT. The complete variable domain, with remaining parts taken from reference TRBV15 and TRBJ1-3, reads DAMVIQNPRYQVTQFGKPVTLSCSQTLNHNVMYWYQQKSSQAPKLLFHYYDKDFNNEADTPDNFQSRRPNTSFCFLDIRSPGLGDTAMYLCATSRGQGMDGNTIYFGEGSWLTVV.

The chain carries TRBV14 and TRBJ2-1; the D gene is possibly TRBD1 (6 bases). Germline V gene data show CDR1 as SGHDN and CDR2 as FVKESK. The CDR3 length is 15 residues. Trimming shortened V by 0 bases and J by 9 bases, and 15 bases separated the two germline ends. This chain's CDR3 is CASSQESGVGGEQFF. CDR3 sequence (DNA): TGTGCCAGCAGCCAAGAGTCAGGGGTGGGCGGTGAGCAGTTCTTC. Full variable domain (outside the CDR3, taken from reference TRBV14 and TRBJ2-1): EAGVTQFPSHSVIEKGQTVTLRCDPISGHDNLYWYRRVMGKEIKFLLHFVKESKQDESGMPNNRFLAERTGGTYSTLKVQPAELEDSGVYFCASSQESGVGGEQFFGPGTRLTVL.

The V call is TRBV6-1, the J call TRBJ2-3; tentative D call: TRBD2 (6 bases). Trimming shortened V by 7 bases and J by 6 bases, and 14 bases separated the two germline ends. Germline V gene sequence: CDR1 MNHNS, CDR2 SASEGT. The CDR3 totals 13 residues. CDR3 sequence (DNA): TGTGCCAGCACCAGAGTGCTAGCGGATACGCAGTATTTT. This gives the protein CASTRVLADTQYF.

The chain uses TRBV12-5 and TRBJ2-2; D might be TRBD1 or TRBD2, each matching 5 bases. CDR1 is LGHNT, CDR2 FRNRAP, per germline. Trimming cost V 3 bases and J 16 bases, with 15 bases left between them. The CDR3 has 12 residues. The CDR3 reads CASGLDGRDPFF. DNA of the CDR3: TGTGCTAGTGGTTTAGACGGCAGGGACCCGTTTTTT.

V is TRBV6-6 and J is TRBJ2-5; D possibly corresponds to TRBD2 (5 bases). The CDR3 is made up of 14 amino acids. The V and J ends lost 6 bases and 2 bases respectively, with 13 bases between them. Germline V CDR1 and CDR2: MNHNY, SVGAGI (reference sequence). The CDR3 sequence: CASSPPPGQETQYF. DNA for the CDR3: TGTGCCAGCAGCCCCCCCCCGGGACAAGAGACCCAGTACTTC.

This chain links TRBV27 with TRBJ2-3, with 12 bases aligning to TRBD2. CDR3 size: 16 residues. V shed 3 bases and J 0 bases; nucleotides not matched to a gene: 1. Germline CDR1 is MNHEY and CDR2 is SMNVEV (reference sequence). The DNA for the CDR3 is TGTGCCAGCAGTTTCCTAGCGGGGGGGAGCACAGATACGCAGTATTTT. This encodes CASSFLAGGSTDTQYF.

This clone showed up just a few times. V and J are TRBV9 and TRBJ1-1; D is uncertain. The CDR3 loop spans 12 amino acids. Trimming took off 0 bases at V and 10 bases at J, with 10 bases between the two ends. Germline V gene data show CDR1 as SGDLS and CDR2 as YYNGEE. This CDR3 is CASSVATIRAFF. The CDR3 DNA sequence: TGTGCCAGCAGCGTAGCTACAATACGAGCTTTCTTT.